This TCR beta chain was recovered during a study of blood T cell repertoires in COVID-19. TCRdb's copy holds only in-frame clones and misses some; the assay was immunoSEQ multiplex PCR. The sample yields some 250,000 clones, about 76% seen once. From germline, CDR1 is SGHTA and CDR2 FQGNSA. This CDR3 is built from 15 residues. J gave up 9 bases and V 0 bases, and 7 bases lay outside the gene matches. The V and J genes are TRBV7-2 and TRBJ2-4; TRBD2 matches 8 bases. The sample was peripheral blood. This TCR was sampled from a woman aged 60-75 years with active or convalescent COVID-19. The CDR3 protein is CASSLATAGGTIQYF. The CDR3, as DNA: TGTGCCAGCAGCTTAGCGACGGCGGGGGGTACCATTCAGTACTTC.